This T cell receptor beta chain derives from a study of T cell responses to AZD1222 COVID-19 vaccine. Using immunoSEQ multiplex PCR, the repertoire was profiled, and TCRdb retains in-frame clones only, with some absent. The sample has 75,000 to 100,000 clones; around 90% are singletons. Per the germline V gene, CDR1 is SGHRS and CDR2 is YFSETQ. Trimming at V came to 0 bases and at J to 5 bases, leaving 2 bases not matched to a gene. The CDR3 contains 14 residues. Specimen: peripheral blood, collected on day 0 of AZD1222 vaccination. The sequence was collected from an adult in good health. The chain links TRBV5-1 to TRBJ2-3; 8 bases match TRBD1. The CDR3 coding sequence is TGCGCCAGCAGCTTGGCCGGGACAGGAGATACGCAGTATTTT. This gives the protein CASSLAGTGDTQYF.